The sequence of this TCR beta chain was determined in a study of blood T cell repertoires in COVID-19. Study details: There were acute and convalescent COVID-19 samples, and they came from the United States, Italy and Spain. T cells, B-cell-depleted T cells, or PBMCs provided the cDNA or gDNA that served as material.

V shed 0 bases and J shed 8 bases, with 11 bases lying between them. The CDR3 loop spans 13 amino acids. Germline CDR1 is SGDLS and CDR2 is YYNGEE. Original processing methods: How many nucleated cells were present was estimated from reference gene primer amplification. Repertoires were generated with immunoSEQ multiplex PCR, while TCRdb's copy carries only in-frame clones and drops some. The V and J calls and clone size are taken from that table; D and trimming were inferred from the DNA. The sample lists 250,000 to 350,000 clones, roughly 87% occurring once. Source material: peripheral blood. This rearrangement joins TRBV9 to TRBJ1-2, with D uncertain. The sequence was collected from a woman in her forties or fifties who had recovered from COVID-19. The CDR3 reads CASSVDAWEGYTF. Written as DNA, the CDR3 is TGTGCCAGCAGCGTAGACGCCTGGGAGGGCTACACCTTC. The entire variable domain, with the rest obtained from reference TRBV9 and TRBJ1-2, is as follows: DSGVTQTPKHLITATGQRVTLRCSPRSGDLSVYWYQQSLDQGLQFLIQYYNGEERAKGNILERFSAQQFPDLHSELNLSSLELGDSALYFCASSVDAWEGYTFGSGTRLTVV.